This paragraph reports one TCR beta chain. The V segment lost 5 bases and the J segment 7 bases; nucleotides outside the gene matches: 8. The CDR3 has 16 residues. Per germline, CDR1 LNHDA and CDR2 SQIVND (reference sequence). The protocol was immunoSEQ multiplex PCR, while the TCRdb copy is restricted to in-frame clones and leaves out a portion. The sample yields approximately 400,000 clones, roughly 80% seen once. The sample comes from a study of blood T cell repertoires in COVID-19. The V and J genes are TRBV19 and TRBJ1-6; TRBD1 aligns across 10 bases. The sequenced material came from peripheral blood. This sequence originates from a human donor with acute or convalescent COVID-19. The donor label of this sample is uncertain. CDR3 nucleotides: TGTGCCAGTAGTGATCCGGGACAGGGGAAGAATTCACCCCTCCACTTT. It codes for CASSDPGQGKNSPLHF.